The 2 T cell receptor beta chains presented below share a single source sample, sequenced in a study of identical twins. TCRdb reanalysed the 5' RACE reads using MiXCR and keeps one entry per CDR3 protein. This table has 450,000 or so distinct CDR3 sequences, approximately 25% appearing once. These records were also assigned to another study, of T cells expressing NK-cell markers.

Sequencing was carried out using CD4+ T cells sorted from blood. The receptors derive from a woman aged 18-30 years in good health.

This chain joins TRBV29-1 and TRBJ2-7, with no clear D. V lost 4 bases, J lost 4 bases, and 14 bases lay in between. From germline, CDR1 is SQVTM and CDR2 ANQGSEA. The CDR3 is 13 amino acids. CDR3 loop: CSVVVPPTYEQYF. The CDR3 DNA sequence: TGCAGCGTTGTGGTCCCGCCGACTTACGAGCAGTACTTC.

The chain couples TRBV20-1 to TRBJ1-1; D not certain. Germline CDR1 reads DFQATT; CDR2 reads SNEGSKA (reference sequence). CDR3 length: 13 amino acids. Trimming took off 4 bases at V and 1 base at J, with 10 bases between the two ends. Here the CDR3 reads CSATGQRNTEAFF. CDR3 in DNA: TGCAGTGCTACAGGCCAGCGGAACACTGAAGCTTTCTTT.